The T cell receptor (beta chain) described here comes from a study of T cells in Graves' hyperthyroidism and ophthalmopathy. Authors of the study amplified TCR beta CDR3 regions from RNA transcripts. Carried out on the TCR CDR3, a first-round RT-PCR used the HTBI primer set. TCRdb re-called the multiplex PCR reads through MiXCR, storing one row per CDR3 protein. Found here are around 540,000 distinct CDR3 sequences, roughly 50% of them singletons; the top ten hold 6.5% to 9%. The CDR3 length is 12 residues. The germline gives CDR1 SQVTM, CDR2 ANQGSEA. Lactation, pregnancy, other autoimmune disease or uncontrolled infection excluded patients.

This TCR was sampled from a woman in her late teens or twenties with Graves' hyperthyroidism. The rearrangement uses TRBV29-1 and TRBJ2-5; D not certain. The J call may be faulty, since TRBJ2-1 better matches the DNA end. The material sequenced was peripheral blood or thyroid tissue (not recorded which). In nucleotides, the CDR3 is TGCAGCGTTGGAGATCGTGGGAACGAGCAGTTCTTC. This gives the protein CSVGDRGNEQFF.